This T cell receptor (beta chain) is drawn from a study of blood T cell repertoires in COVID-19 (dated by TCRdb to about 2020). About the full investigation: Samples from collaborators originated in the United States, Italy and Spain and spanned both the acute and convalescent phases of COVID-19. Where available, HLA class I and class II types were taken from metadata supplied by the sample provider and were not determined by assay-based typing. The material from the prospective study consisted of cDNA or gDNA derived from T cells, B-cell-depleted T cells, or PBMCs. The dataset comprised deeply sampled blood TCRbeta repertoires from subjects exposed to, actively infected with, or recovered from COVID-19. The samples were drawn from two sources: the first 160 participants of the ongoing ImmuneRACE study, and over 950 subjects contributed by 6 global collaborators. The sample metadata nearly always contained a de-identified subject ID, COVID-19 status, age in years and sex. A freely available public database, intended as a resource for researchers studying the immune response to SARS-CoV-2, is where the repertoires were released. The investigation overall reported the following: How much clinical and demographic metadata was included differed by source and by participant, and the metadata was provided uncurated.

With respect to this clone: Its binding antigen is unknown. No base-level quality is on record; no much larger clone is a single base apart.

The CDR1 and CDR2 encoded by the germline V gene are SGHRS and YFSETQ. V is trimmed back by 5 bases and J by 3 bases, and the junction contains 6 bases that no gene match accounts for. Spanning cysteine to phenylalanine, the CDR3 consists of 14 amino acids. The CDR3 DNA has 42 bases and is translated from base 1. The immunoSEQ Assay, a bias-controlled multiplex PCR, was used to amplify TCRbeta CDR3 regions from genomic DNA. The study's processing was this. The number of nucleated cells in each sample was estimated by amplification of reference gene primers within the assay. To quantify the absolute abundance of each unique TCRbeta CDR3 rearrangement, sequence reads were collapsed and filtered. For each sample, productive Simpson clonality was calculated by taking the square root of Simpson's diversity index across productive rearrangements. TCRdb retrieved this table from immuneACCESS and kept in-frame rearrangements only. Not all clones are present; in checked studies, unresolved V genes account for under half, and no reason is known for the remainder. That table furnishes V, J and clone size, whereas the DNA furnished D and trimming. The sample table lists tens of thousands of clones, about nine tenths of them with a count of one. Clones ranked in the top ten supply 12% of the sample.

Each collaborating institution followed its own protocols to collect whole blood in K2EDTA tubes. Collaborator samples were shipped for TCRbeta analysis as frozen whole blood, isolated PBMCs, or DNA extracted from either sample type. This TCR was recovered from a man aged 65 to 85 with active or convalescent COVID-19. Here the chain combines TRBV5-1 and TRBJ2-7, and 9 bases in between align with TRBD1. Sample: peripheral blood. The DNA sequence is given as TGCGCCAGCAGTCCATCGGGACAGGGCTACGAGCAGTACTTC. Its coded protein is CASSPSGQGYEQYF.